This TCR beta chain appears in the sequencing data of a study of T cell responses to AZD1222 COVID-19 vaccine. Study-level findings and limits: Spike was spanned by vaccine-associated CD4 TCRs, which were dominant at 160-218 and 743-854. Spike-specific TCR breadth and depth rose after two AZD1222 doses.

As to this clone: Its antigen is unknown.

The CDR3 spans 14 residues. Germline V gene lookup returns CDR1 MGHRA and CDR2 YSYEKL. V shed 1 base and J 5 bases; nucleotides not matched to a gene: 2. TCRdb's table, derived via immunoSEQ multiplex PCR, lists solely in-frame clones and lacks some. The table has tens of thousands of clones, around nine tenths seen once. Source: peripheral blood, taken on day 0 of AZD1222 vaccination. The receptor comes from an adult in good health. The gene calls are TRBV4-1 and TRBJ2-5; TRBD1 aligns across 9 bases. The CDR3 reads CASSQGTGEETQYF. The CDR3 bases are TGCGCCAGCAGCCAAGGGACAGGGGAGGAGACCCAGTACTTC.